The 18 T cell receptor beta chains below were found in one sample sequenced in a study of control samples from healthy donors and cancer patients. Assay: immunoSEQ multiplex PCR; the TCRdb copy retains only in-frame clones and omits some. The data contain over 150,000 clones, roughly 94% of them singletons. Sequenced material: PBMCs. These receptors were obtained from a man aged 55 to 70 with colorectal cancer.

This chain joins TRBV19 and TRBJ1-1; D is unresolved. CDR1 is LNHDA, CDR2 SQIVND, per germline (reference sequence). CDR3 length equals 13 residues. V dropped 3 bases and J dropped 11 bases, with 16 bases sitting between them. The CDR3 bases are TGTGCCAGTAGTATGGGCCCCTCTGGGAGGGCTTTCTTT. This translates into CASSMGPSGRAFF.

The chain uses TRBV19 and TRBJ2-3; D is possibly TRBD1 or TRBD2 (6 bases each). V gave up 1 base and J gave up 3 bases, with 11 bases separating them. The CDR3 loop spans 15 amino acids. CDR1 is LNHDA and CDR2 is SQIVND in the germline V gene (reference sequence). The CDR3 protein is CASSIGGAVTDTQYF. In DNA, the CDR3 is TGTGCCAGTAGTATAGGGGGGGCGGTAACAGATACGCAGTATTTT.

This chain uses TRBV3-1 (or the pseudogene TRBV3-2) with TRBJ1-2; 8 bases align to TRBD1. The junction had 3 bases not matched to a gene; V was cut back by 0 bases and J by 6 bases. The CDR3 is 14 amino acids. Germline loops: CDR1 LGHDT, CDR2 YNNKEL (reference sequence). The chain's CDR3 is CASSQDPGGDGYTF. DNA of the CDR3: TGTGCCAGCAGCCAAGATCCAGGGGGCGATGGCTACACCTTC.

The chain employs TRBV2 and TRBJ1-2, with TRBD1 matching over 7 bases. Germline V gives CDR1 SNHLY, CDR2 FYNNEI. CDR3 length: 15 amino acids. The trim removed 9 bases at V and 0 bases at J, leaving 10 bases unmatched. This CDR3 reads CASGTAIGTNYGYTF. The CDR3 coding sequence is TGTGCCAGTGGGACAGCGATAGGGACTAACTATGGCTACACCTTC.

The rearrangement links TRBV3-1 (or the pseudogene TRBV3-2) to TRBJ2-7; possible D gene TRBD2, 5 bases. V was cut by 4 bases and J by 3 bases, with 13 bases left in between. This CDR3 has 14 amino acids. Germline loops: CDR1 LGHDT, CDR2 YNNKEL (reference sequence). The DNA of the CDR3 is TGTGCCAGCAGCCTGGGAAGCGGTAACTACGAGCAGTACTTC. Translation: CASSLGSGNYEQYF.

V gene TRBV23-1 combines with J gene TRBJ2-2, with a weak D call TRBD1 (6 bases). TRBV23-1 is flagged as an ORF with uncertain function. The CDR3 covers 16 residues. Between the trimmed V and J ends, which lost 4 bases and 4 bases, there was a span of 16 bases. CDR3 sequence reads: CASSRLTGKGTGELFF. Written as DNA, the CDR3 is TGCGCCAGCAGTCGGCTCACAGGGAAGGGCACCGGGGAGCTGTTTTTT.

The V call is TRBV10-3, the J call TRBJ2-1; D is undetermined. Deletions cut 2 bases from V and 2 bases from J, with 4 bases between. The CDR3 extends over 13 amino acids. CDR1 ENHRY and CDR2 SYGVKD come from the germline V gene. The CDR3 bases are TGTGCCATCAGTGAGATCCCCTACAATGAGCAGTTCTTC. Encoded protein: CAISEIPYNEQFF.

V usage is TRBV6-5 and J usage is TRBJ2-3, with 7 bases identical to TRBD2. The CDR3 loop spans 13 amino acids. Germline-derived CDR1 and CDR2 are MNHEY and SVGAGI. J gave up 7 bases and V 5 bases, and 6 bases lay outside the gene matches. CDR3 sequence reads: CASSTGTINTQYF. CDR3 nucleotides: TGTGCCAGCAGTACCGGGACTATAAATACGCAGTATTTT.

In DNA form, the CDR3 reads TGTGCCAGCTCACTTCCGACTAGCGGGGGGGACAATGAGCAGTTCTTC. It yields the protein CASSLPTSGGDNEQFF. V usage is TRBV18 and J usage is TRBJ2-1; 14 nucleotides match TRBD2. Trimming removed 4 bases from V and 5 bases from J; junction bases left unmatched: 4. The CDR3 covers 16 residues. Germline V gene data show CDR1 as KGHSH and CDR2 as LQKENI.

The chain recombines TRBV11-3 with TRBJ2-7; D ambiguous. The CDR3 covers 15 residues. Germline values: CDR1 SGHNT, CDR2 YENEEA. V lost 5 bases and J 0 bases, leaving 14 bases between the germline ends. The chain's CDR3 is CASSPGTGGSYEQYF. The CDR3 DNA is TGTGCCAGCAGCCCGGGTACGGGTGGCTCCTACGAGCAGTACTTC.

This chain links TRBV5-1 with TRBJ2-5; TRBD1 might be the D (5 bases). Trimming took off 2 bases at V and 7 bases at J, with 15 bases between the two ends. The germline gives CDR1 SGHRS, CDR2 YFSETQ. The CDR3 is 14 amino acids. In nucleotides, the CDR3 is TGCGCCAGCAGCTTCCGACAGTCGGAAGGGACCCAGTACTTC. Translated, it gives CASSFRQSEGTQYF. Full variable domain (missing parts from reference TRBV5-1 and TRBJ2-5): KAGVTQTPRYLIKTRGQQVTLSCSPISGHRSVSWYQQTPGQGLQFLFEYFSETQRNKGNFPGRFSGRQFSNSRSEMNVSTLELGDSALYLCASSFRQSEGTQYFGPGTRLLVL.

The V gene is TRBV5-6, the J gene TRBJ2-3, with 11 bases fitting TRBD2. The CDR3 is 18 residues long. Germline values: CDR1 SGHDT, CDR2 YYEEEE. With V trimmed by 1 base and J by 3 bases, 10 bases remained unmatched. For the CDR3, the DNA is TGTGCCAGCAGCTTGAGGGCTAGCGGGGGGCTGGGGACAGATACGCAGTATTTT. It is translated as CASSLRASGGLGTDTQYF.

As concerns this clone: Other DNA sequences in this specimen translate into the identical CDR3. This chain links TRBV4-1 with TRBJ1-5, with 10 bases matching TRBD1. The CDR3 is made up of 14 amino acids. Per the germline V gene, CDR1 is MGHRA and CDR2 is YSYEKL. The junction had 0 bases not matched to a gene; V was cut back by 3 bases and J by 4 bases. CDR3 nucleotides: TGCGCCAGCAGCCAGGACAGGGGGAATCAGCCCCAGCATTTT. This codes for CASSQDRGNQPQHF.

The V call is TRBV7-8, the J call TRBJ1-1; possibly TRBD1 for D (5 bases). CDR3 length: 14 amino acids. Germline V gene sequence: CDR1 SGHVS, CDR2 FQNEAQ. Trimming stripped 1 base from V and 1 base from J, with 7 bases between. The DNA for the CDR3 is TGTGCCAGCAGCTTAGGGGGGGGGAACACTGAAGCTTTCTTT. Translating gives CASSLGGGNTEAFF.

CDR3 in DNA: TGTGCCAGCAGTGAAATGGGAGGGAGCGAGCAGTACTTC. It yields the protein CASSEMGGSEQYF. V usage is TRBV6-1 and J usage is TRBJ2-7; 7 bases are shared with TRBD2. CDR3 length: 13 amino acids. CDR1 MNHNS and CDR2 SASEGT come from the germline V gene. The V segment lost 2 bases and the J segment 6 bases; nucleotides outside the gene matches: 4.

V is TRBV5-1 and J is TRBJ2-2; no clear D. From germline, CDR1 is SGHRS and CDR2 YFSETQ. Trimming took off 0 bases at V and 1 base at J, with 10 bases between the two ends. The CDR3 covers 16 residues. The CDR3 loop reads CASSLASQLNTGELFF. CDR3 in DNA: TGCGCCAGCAGCTTGGCTTCGCAGCTGAACACCGGGGAGCTGTTTTTT.

The CDR3 protein is CASSSGTGVSGANVLTF. The CDR3 bases are TGTGCCAGCAGCTCCGGGACAGGGGTATCTGGGGCCAACGTCCTGACTTTC. The chain carries TRBV13 and TRBJ2-6, with 10 bases identical to TRBD1. Germline CDR1 is PRHDT and CDR2 is FYEKMQ (reference sequence). The CDR3 spans 17 residues. The trim removed 4 bases at V and 1 base at J, leaving 4 bases unmatched. The full variable domain, completed using reference TRBV13 and TRBJ2-6, is AAGVIQSPRHLIKEKRETATLKCYPIPRHDTVYWYQQGPGQDPQFLISFYEKMQSDKGSIPDRFSAQQFSDYHSELNMSSLELGDSALYFCASSSGTGVSGANVLTFGAGSRLTVL.

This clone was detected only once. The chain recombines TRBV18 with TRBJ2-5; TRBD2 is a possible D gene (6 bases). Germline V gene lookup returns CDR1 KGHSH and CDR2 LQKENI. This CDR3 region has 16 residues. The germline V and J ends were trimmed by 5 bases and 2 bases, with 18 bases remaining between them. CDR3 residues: CASSSRDLAGQETQYF. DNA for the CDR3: TGTGCCAGCTCATCGCGGGACCTCGCAGGACAAGAGACCCAGTACTTC.